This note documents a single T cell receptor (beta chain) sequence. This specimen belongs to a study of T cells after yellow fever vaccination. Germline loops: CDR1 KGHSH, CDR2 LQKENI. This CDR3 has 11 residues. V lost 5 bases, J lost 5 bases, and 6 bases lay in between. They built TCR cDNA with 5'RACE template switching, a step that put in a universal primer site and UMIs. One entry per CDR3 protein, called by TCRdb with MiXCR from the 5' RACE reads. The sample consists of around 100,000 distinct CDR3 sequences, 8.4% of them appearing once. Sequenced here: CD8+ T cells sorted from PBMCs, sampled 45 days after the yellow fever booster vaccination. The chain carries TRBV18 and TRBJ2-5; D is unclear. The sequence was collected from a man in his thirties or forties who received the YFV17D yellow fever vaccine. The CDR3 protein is CASSEEETQYF. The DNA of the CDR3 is TGTGCCAGCTCAGAGGAGGAGACCCAGTACTTC.